The sequence of this TCR beta chain was determined in a study of spatial heterogeneity in lung cancer. Study background: A consistent excess of beta-chain over alpha-chain sequences was detected. Findings of the study overall: At tumor resection, ubiquitous expanded TCRs were detected in blood more often than later.

Comment on this clonotype: Its antigen is still unknown.

The time point: blood at routine non-recurrence follow-up after resection. TCRdb analysed the 5' RACE reads with MiXCR anew, one entry per CDR3 protein. The table has tens of thousands of distinct CDR3 sequences, 15% to 20% seen once. This TCR was recovered from a male donor with early-stage non-small cell lung cancer. Specimen: PBMCs, collected at follow-up.

In nucleotides, the CDR3 is TGTGCCACCAGTGACCCTGGGACAGGGGGCAATCAGCCCCAGCATTTT. It is translated as CATSDPGTGGNQPQHF. The V call is TRBV24-1, the J call TRBJ1-5; TRBD1 agrees at 10 bases. The germline CDR1 and CDR2 sequences are KGHDR and SFDVKD. V shed 4 bases, J shed 2 bases, and the junction held 4 bases outside the gene matches. The CDR3 has 16 residues.